This entry lists 11 T cell receptor beta chains sequenced from one sample in a study of cytomegalovirus exposure and HLA in healthy donors. The PCR used 60 Vbeta and 13 Jbeta primers. Produced via immunoSEQ multiplex PCR; TCRdb's table is partial and in-frame only. The sample lists about 200,000 clones, approximately 79% occurring once. Sequencing input: PBMCs. Every receptor here comes from a man aged 18 to 30 in good health and CMV-seronegative.

The chain joins TRBV28 to TRBJ1-1, with D perhaps matching TRBD1 (5 bases). The CDR3 sequence is 15 residues long. Germline loops: CDR1 MDHEN, CDR2 SYDVKM. V lost 8 bases and J lost 2, with 18 bases in between. CDR3 sequence: CASFPGGPSNTEAFF. The CDR3 nucleotides are TGTGCCAGCTTCCCGGGGGGTCCCAGTAACACTGAAGCTTTCTTT.

V usage is TRBV18 and J usage is TRBJ2-5; possibly TRBD2 for D (5 bases). Deletions cut 3 bases from V and 4 bases from J, with 9 bases between. The CDR3 consists of 13 residues. Germline V gene sequence: CDR1 KGHSH, CDR2 LQKENI. The CDR3 DNA reads as TGTGCCAGCTCACCCCCCCGGGGAGAGACCCAGTACTTC. This sequence encodes CASSPPRGETQYF.

The chain couples TRBV7-3 to TRBJ2-2; D not certain. The CDR3 totals 14 residues. Germline CDR1 reads SGHTA; CDR2 reads FQGTGA. V dropped 2 bases and J dropped 3 bases, with 7 bases sitting between them. Here the CDR3 DNA reads TGTGCCAGCAGCTTAGGCTTGGACACCGGGGAGCTGTTTTTT. Protein sequence: CASSLGLDTGELFF.

The chain employs TRBV5-1 and TRBJ1-5; possibly TRBD1 for D (5 bases). CDR3 length: 15 residues. The V gene's germline CDR1 is SGHRS and CDR2 YFSETQ. V lost 1 base, J lost 3 bases, and 11 bases lay in between. The CDR3, as DNA: TGCGCCAGCAGCTTGACAGGACTATACAATCAGCCCCAGCATTTT. Translating gives CASSLTGLYNQPQHF.

The chain is built from TRBV6-5 and TRBJ1-3, with a weak D call TRBD1 (5 bases). The CDR3 is made up of 15 amino acids. The germline CDR1 and CDR2 sequences are MNHEY and SVGAGI. V shed 2 bases and J shed 1 base, with 9 bases lying between them. CDR3: CASSYAGGSGNTIYF. CDR3 nucleotide sequence: TGTGCCAGCAGTTACGCGGGGGGTTCTGGAAACACCATATATTTT.

The chain has TRBV7-2 and TRBJ1-2; TRBD1 agrees at 10 bases. This CDR3 comprises 16 residues. From germline, CDR1 is SGHTA and CDR2 FQGNSA. V dropped 6 bases and J dropped 6; count of bases not matched to a gene: 13. CDR3 protein: CASRLSSGQGRNGYTF. CDR3 bases: TGTGCCAGCAGGCTCAGTTCGGGACAGGGGAGGAATGGCTACACCTTC. Drawing the rest from reference TRBV7-2 and TRBJ1-2, the complete variable domain is GAGVSQSPSNKVTEKGKDVELRCDPISGHTALYWYRQSLGQGLEFLIYFQGNSAPDKSGLPSDRFSAERTGGSVSTLTIQRTQQEDSAVYLCASRLSSGQGRNGYTFGSGTRLTVV.

The chain is built from TRBV7-2 and TRBJ1-1, with 7 bases fitting TRBD1. Trimming cost V 5 bases and J 4 bases; bases outside gene matches: 10. CDR1 and CDR2 from the germline V gene are SGHTA and FQGNSA. CDR3 length: 15 amino acids. The CDR3: CASSPWPTGSTEAFF. The CDR3 DNA reads as TGTGCCAGCAGCCCCTGGCCGACAGGGAGCACTGAAGCTTTCTTT.

The chain couples TRBV25-1 to TRBJ2-4; D call uncertain. CDR3 length: 17 amino acids. Trimming pared 4 bases from V and 1 base from J, leaving 17 bases between. Germline lookup yields CDR1 MGHDK and CDR2 SYGVNS. In DNA form, the CDR3 reads TGTGCCAGCAGTGGCTCGATTGCCGGAGCCGCCAAAAACATTCAGTACTTC. This sequence encodes CASSGSIAGAAKNIQYF.

The genes are TRBV4-3 and TRBJ1-2; no reliable D call. CDR3 length: 14 residues. V lost 4 bases and J 7 bases, leaving 16 bases between the germline ends. CDR1 LGHNA and CDR2 YSLEER come from the germline V gene. The CDR3 bases are TGCGCCAGCAGCCCGAGTTTGGGGAGGAGTGGCTACACCTTC. Translating gives CASSPSLGRSGYTF.

The chain has TRBV28 and TRBJ2-1; 12 nucleotides line up with TRBD2. Germline values: CDR1 MDHEN, CDR2 SYDVKM. Losses at the gene ends were 4 bases for V and 9 bases for J; bases not matched to a gene: 10. The CDR3 totals 16 residues. The CDR3 loop reads CASSSPSSGGAAEQFF. CDR3 in DNA: TGTGCCAGCAGTTCCCCATCTAGCGGGGGGGCAGCTGAGCAGTTCTTC.

The chain is built from TRBV4-3 and TRBJ1-1; D remains unclear. The V end was cut by 4 bases, the J end by 2 bases, with 8 bases between. The CDR3 is 13 residues long. Germline CDR1 reads LGHNA; CDR2 reads YSLEER. The CDR3 here is CASSPELNTEAFF. Here the CDR3 DNA reads TGCGCCAGCAGCCCGGAACTAAACACTGAAGCTTTCTTT.